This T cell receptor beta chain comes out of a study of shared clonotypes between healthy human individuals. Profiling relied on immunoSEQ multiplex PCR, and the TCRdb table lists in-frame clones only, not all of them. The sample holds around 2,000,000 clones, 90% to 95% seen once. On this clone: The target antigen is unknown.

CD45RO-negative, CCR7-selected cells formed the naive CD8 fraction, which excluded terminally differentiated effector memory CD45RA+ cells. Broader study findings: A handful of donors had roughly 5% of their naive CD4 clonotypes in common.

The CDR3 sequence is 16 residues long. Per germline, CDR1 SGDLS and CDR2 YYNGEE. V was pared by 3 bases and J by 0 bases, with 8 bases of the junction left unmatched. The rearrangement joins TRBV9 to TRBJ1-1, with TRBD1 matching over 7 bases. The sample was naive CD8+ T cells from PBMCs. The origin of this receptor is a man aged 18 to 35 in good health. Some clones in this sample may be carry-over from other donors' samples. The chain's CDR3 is CASSAPTGQMNTEAFF. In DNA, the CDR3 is TGTGCCAGCAGCGCCCCTACGGGACAGATGAACACTGAAGCTTTCTTT.